One and the same sample provided the 20 T cell receptor beta chains below, sequenced in a study of blood T cell repertoires in COVID-19. Measured with immunoSEQ multiplex PCR; TCRdb has only the in-frame clones, and not every one. The top ten hold less than 6.5% of the sample, which has 100,000 or so clones, under 75% seen once. Specimen: peripheral blood. The receptor source for this set is a man at least 80 years old with acute or convalescent COVID-19.

This chain links TRBV10-2 with TRBJ2-1, with 9 bases that match TRBD2. Germline loops: CDR1 WSHSY, CDR2 SAAADI. The CDR3 runs to 17 residues. The V and J ends lost 8 bases and 4 bases, in that order; junction bases with no gene match: 15. CDR3 in amino acids: CASQESSFSGSYNEQFF. Written as DNA, the CDR3 is TGCGCCAGCCAGGAGTCCTCTTTTAGCGGGAGTTACAATGAGCAGTTCTTC.

The chain joins TRBV28 to TRBJ2-6; D perhaps matches TRBD1 (5 bases). The V end was cut by 2 bases, the J end by 1 base, with 15 bases between. The germline gives CDR1 MDHEN, CDR2 SYDVKM. The CDR3 is 18 residues long. CDR3 sequence (DNA): TGTGCCAGCAGTTTAGGTGTGGCAGGGCGGTCTGGGGCCAACGTCCTGACTTTC. Translation: CASSLGVAGRSGANVLTF.

This clone occurred a few times. The rearrangement uses TRBV13 and TRBJ2-7; 13 bases agree with TRBD2. This CDR3 contains 20 residues. Germline V gene data show CDR1 as PRHDT and CDR2 as FYEKMQ (reference sequence). V lost 2 bases to trimming and J lost 2 bases; unmatched junction nucleotides: 15. CDR3 bases: TGTGCCAGCAGCTTAACGAGTAGGACTAGCGGGAGATGGGAACCCTACGAGCAGTACTTC. Translating gives CASSLTSRTSGRWEPYEQYF.

The gene calls are TRBV2 and TRBJ2-5; a possible D gene is TRBD2 (5 bases). CDR3 length: 12 residues. The ends were cut back, 7 bases at V and 1 base at J, with 7 bases in the middle. Germline lookup yields CDR1 SNHLY and CDR2 FYNNEI. The CDR3 sequence is CASTGLQETQYF. CDR3 bases: TGTGCCAGCACCGGACTCCAAGAGACCCAGTACTTC.

This chain connects TRBV6-5 to TRBJ2-7, with 8 bases lining up with TRBD1. Germline V gene lookup returns CDR1 MNHEY and CDR2 SVGAGI. With V trimmed by 6 bases and J by 6 bases, 7 bases remained unmatched. There are 13 residues in the CDR3. This CDR3 reads CASRRGQGGEQYF. In DNA form, the CDR3 reads TGTGCCAGCAGGAGAGGACAGGGTGGCGAGCAGTACTTC.

The rearrangement joins TRBV28 to TRBJ2-2; a possible D gene is TRBD2 (5 bases). The CDR3 contains 16 residues. Germline V CDR1 and CDR2: MDHEN, SYDVKM. With 4 bases removed from V and 1 base from J, the gap between germline ends came to 13 bases. Here the CDR3 reads CASSSPEGKNTGELFF. DNA for the CDR3: TGTGCCAGCAGTTCCCCCGAGGGCAAGAACACCGGGGAGCTGTTTTTT.

V gene TRBV18 combines with J gene TRBJ2-3; 8 bases are shared with TRBD2. Losses at the gene ends were 1 base for V and 2 bases for J; bases not matched to a gene: 8. The germline V gene encodes CDR1 KGHSH and CDR2 LQKENI. The CDR3 extends over 17 amino acids. CDR3 region: CASSPRFAGGNTDTQYF. The CDR3 nucleotides read TGTGCCAGCTCACCACGCTTTGCGGGAGGCAACACAGATACGCAGTATTTT.

As for this clone: In the same sample, other DNA sequences code for this CDR3. The chain uses TRBV5-1 and TRBJ2-1; TRBD2 matches 9 bases. Germline V gene lookup returns CDR1 SGHRS and CDR2 YFSETQ. This CDR3 spans 15 amino acids. The V and J ends lost 4 bases and 1 base, in that order; junction bases with no gene match: 3. The chain's CDR3 is CASSPTSGSYNEQFF. The CDR3 DNA reads TGCGCCAGCAGCCCCACTAGCGGGTCCTACAATGAGCAGTTCTTC.

This clone was seen a handful of times. This chain links TRBV5-8 with TRBJ2-5; the D gene is possibly TRBD1 (5 bases). This CDR3 contains 15 residues. Germline V gene data show CDR1 as SGHTS and CDR2 as YDEGEE. The V and J ends lost 6 bases and 5 bases respectively, with 20 bases between them. CDR3 in DNA: TGTGCCAGCACTCCGTATGGGGCCGTTACGGAGACCCAGTACTTC. Translation gives CASTPYGAVTETQYF.

V gene TRBV2 combines with J gene TRBJ2-1; the D is unclear. Trimming removed 4 bases at V and 9 bases at J, with 13 bases between. Germline values: CDR1 SNHLY, CDR2 FYNNEI. The CDR3 contains 13 residues. Here the CDR3 DNA reads TGTGCCAGCAGTGTACGGAGAGACGCTGAGCAGTTCTTC. This translates into CASSVRRDAEQFF.

The genes are TRBV5-1 and TRBJ2-3; TRBD2 matches at 8 bases. The CDR3 runs to 13 residues. Looked up from germline, CDR1 is SGHRS and CDR2 is YFSETQ. Trimming removed 2 bases from V and 4 bases from J; junction bases left unmatched: 0. CDR3: CASSLLAADTQYF. CDR3 DNA: TGCGCCAGCAGCTTACTAGCGGCAGATACGCAGTATTTT.

The chain employs TRBV15 and TRBJ2-7; 7 bases are a match to TRBD1. The CDR3 sequence is 14 residues long. The germline gives CDR1 LNHNV, CDR2 YYDKDF (reference sequence). Unmatched junction bases numbered 5, after V lost 5 bases and J lost 1 base. The CDR3: CATSRGQQSYEQYF. In DNA, the CDR3 is TGTGCCACCAGCCGGGGACAGCAGTCCTACGAGCAGTACTTC.

V gene TRBV7-9 combines with J gene TRBJ1-2, with 8 bases aligning to TRBD1. Germline loops: CDR1 SEHNR, CDR2 FQNEAQ (reference sequence). V was clipped by 0 bases and J by 6 bases; unmatched bases: 0. CDR3 length equals 13 residues. CDR3 residues: CASSLAGQDGYTF. The CDR3 region has the DNA TGTGCCAGCAGCTTAGCGGGACAGGATGGCTACACCTTC.

The rearrangement uses TRBV10-3 and TRBJ2-1, with 7 bases that match TRBD2. V shed 9 bases, J shed 5 bases, and the junction held 7 bases outside the gene matches. The CDR3 totals 13 residues. Germline CDR1 reads ENHRY; CDR2 reads SYGVKD. The CDR3 region has the DNA TGTGCCATTTCTAGCGGAGGGAACAATGAGCAGTTCTTC. It translates to CAISSGGNNEQFF.

This clone is a singleton in its sample. The chain's CDR3 is CASSQVGATGGLRGTQYF. The CDR3, as DNA: TGCGCCAGCAGCCAAGTTGGGGCGACAGGTGGTCTACGGGGGACCCAGTACTTC. The chain joins TRBV4-1 to TRBJ2-5, with a tentative D call TRBD1 (6 bases). Germline V lookup: CDR1 MGHRA, CDR2 YSYEKL. V lost 1 base, J lost 7 bases, and 25 bases lay in between. The CDR3 has 18 amino acids.

Here the CDR3 reads CASSQAAGPLHTQYF. The CDR3 bases are TGTGCCAGCAGCCAAGCGGCAGGGCCTCTTCATACGCAGTATTTT. The chain joins TRBV3-1 (or the pseudogene TRBV3-2) to TRBJ2-3; TRBD1 is a possible D gene (5 bases). The CDR3 length is 15 residues. The V gene lost 1 base and the J gene lost 7 bases, with 15 bases spanning the gap. Germline V gene sequence: CDR1 LGHDT, CDR2 YNNKEL (reference sequence).

This chain connects TRBV30 to TRBJ2-2, with D possibly matching TRBD2 (6 bases). The V end lost 0 bases, the J end lost 7 bases, and 9 bases lay between the germline ends. The germline CDR1 and CDR2 sequences are GTSNPN and SVGIG (reference sequence). This CDR3 contains 13 residues. CDR3 protein: CAWSVTSLGELFF. The CDR3 region has the DNA TGTGCCTGGAGTGTAACTAGCCTCGGGGAGCTGTTTTTT.

This clone has a single count. This chain links TRBV5-5 with TRBJ2-7; D is possibly TRBD2 (5 bases). Trimming removed 5 bases at V and 2 bases at J, with 8 bases between. CDR1 is SGHKS and CDR2 is YYEKEE in the germline V gene (reference sequence). The CDR3 loop spans 12 amino acids. The CDR3 protein is CASRGLPYEQYF. CDR3 coding DNA: TGTGCCAGCAGAGGACTCCCCTACGAGCAGTACTTC.

This clone was counted at least ten times. CDR3 sequence (DNA): TGTGCCACCAGCAGACAGGGGTTACTTTATGGCTACACCTTC. Its protein product is CATSRQGLLYGYTF. The chain links TRBV15 to TRBJ1-2; tentatively, D is TRBD1 (6 bases). The CDR3 consists of 14 residues. Trimming took off 2 bases at V and 5 bases at J, with 12 bases between the two ends. Germline V gene lookup returns CDR1 LNHNV and CDR2 YYDKDF (reference sequence). The full variable domain, with the rest looked up from reference TRBV15 and TRBJ1-2, is DAMVIQNPRYQVTQFGKPVTLSCSQTLNHNVMYWYQQKSSQAPKLLFHYYDKDFNNEADTPDNFQSRRPNTSFCFLDIRSPGLGDTAMYLCATSRQGLLYGYTFGSGTRLTVV.

This rearrangement joins TRBV7-2 to TRBJ2-1, with 7 bases matching TRBD2. The germline V gene encodes CDR1 SGHTA and CDR2 FQGNSA. The V gene end was trimmed by 3 bases and the J gene end by 4 bases; junction bases not matched to a gene: 9. The CDR3 runs to 16 residues. CDR3 in DNA: TGTGCCAGCAGCTTCCATCAACTAGCGCGGTACAATGAGCAGTTCTTC. Its translation: CASSFHQLARYNEQFF.